One sample yielded the 17 T cell receptor beta chains listed below, sequenced in a study of cytomegalovirus exposure and HLA in healthy donors. Some clones are missing from TCRdb's copy, which holds only in-frame ones; the method was immunoSEQ multiplex PCR. The table shows approximately 180,000 clones, with around 88% occurring only once. The material sequenced was PBMCs. The receptor source for this set is a young woman in good health and CMV-seronegative.

The rearrangement joins TRBV7-3 to TRBJ1-5; D remains unclear. The CDR3 is 15 residues long. With 2 bases removed from V and 0 bases from J, the gap between germline ends came to 8 bases. CDR1 and CDR2 (germline): SGHTA, FQGTGA. In DNA, the CDR3 is TGTGCCAGCAGCTTATCTGGAGATAGCAATCAGCCCCAGCATTTT. This sequence encodes CASSLSGDSNQPQHF.

J is TRBJ2-1 and V is TRBV6-4, with TRBD2 matching over 15 bases. In germline, CDR1 is MRHNA, CDR2 SNTAGT. The CDR3 has 15 residues. J was trimmed by 9 bases and V by 4 bases; bases with no gene match: 4. The CDR3 is CASSGTSGGAGEQFF. The CDR3 nucleotides are TGTGCCAGCAGTGGGACTAGCGGGGGGGCTGGTGAGCAGTTCTTC.

Only one count was recorded for this clone. The chain employs TRBV7-9 and TRBJ2-7, with TRBD1 matching over 7 bases. The CDR3 is 15 residues long. CDR1 and CDR2 (germline): SEHNR, FQNEAQ (reference sequence). Losses at the gene ends were 5 bases for V and 2 bases for J; bases not matched to a gene: 9. The CDR3 bases are TGTGCCAGCAGCCCACCGGGACAGCCTCCCTACGAGCAGTACTTC. This gives the protein CASSPPGQPPYEQYF.

Only one count was recorded for this clone. V gene TRBV4-1 combines with J gene TRBJ2-3; D might be TRBD1 (7 bases). Germline V CDR1 and CDR2: MGHRA, YSYEKL. With 6 bases removed from V and 4 bases from J, the gap between germline ends came to 14 bases. The CDR3 extends over 14 amino acids. The CDR3 nucleotides are TGCGCCAGCAGGAGAGCAGGGGGGCCAGATACGCAGTATTTT. Residues: CASRRAGGPDTQYF.

This clone was detected only a few times. The rearrangement links TRBV23-1 to TRBJ2-2, with D unclear. TRBV23-1 is sorted into the ORF group, with uncertain function. The V gene lost 9 bases and the J gene lost 1 base, with 6 bases spanning the gap. This CDR3 region has 12 residues. CDR3 sequence reads: CASQLNTGELFF. For the CDR3, the DNA is TGCGCCAGTCAACTGAACACCGGGGAGCTGTTTTTT.

The rearrangement links TRBV7-2 to TRBJ2-7, with D possibly TRBD1 on 6 matching bases. Trimming left V 3 bases short and J 4 bases short, with 13 bases between. Germline V CDR1 and CDR2: SGHTA, FQGNSA. CDR3 size: 14 residues. This chain's CDR3 is CASSFSRDTYEQYF. The DNA for the CDR3 is TGTGCCAGCAGCTTTTCCCGGGACACTTACGAGCAGTACTTC.

The rearrangement joins TRBV18 to TRBJ2-1; TRBD2 matches 13 bases. The germline gives CDR1 KGHSH, CDR2 LQKENI. V gave up 8 bases and J gave up 10 bases; unmatched junction bases: 11. The CDR3 covers 15 residues. The CDR3 DNA sequence: TGTGCCAGCAACACTTTACTAGCGGGGGGGCGCGAGCAGTTCTTC. It translates to CASNTLLAGGREQFF.

The V and J genes are TRBV5-4 and TRBJ2-1; 7 bases fit TRBD1. Germline lookup yields CDR1 SGHNT and CDR2 YYREEE (reference sequence). Germline trimming cut 0 bases from V and 14 bases from J; bases unmatched to any gene: 11. The CDR3 totals 14 residues. CDR3 nucleotides: TGTGCCAGCAGCTTGGGAGGACAGGAGGCTAAGGAGTTCTTC. It translates to CASSLGGQEAKEFF.

The chain is built from TRBV19 and TRBJ1-1; D is possibly TRBD1 (5 bases). Trimming took 3 bases from V and 4 from J, leaving 12 bases between them. CDR1 LNHDA and CDR2 SQIVND come from the germline V gene (reference sequence). The CDR3 runs 14 residues. In nucleotides, the CDR3 is TGTGCCAGTAGTATTACCAGGGTAAGCACTGAAGCTTTCTTT. Translated, it gives CASSITRVSTEAFF.

This sequence joins TRBV5-6 and TRBJ2-7; 7 bases fit TRBD1. Germline CDR1 is SGHDT and CDR2 is YYEEEE. The trim removed 1 base at V and 4 bases at J, leaving 5 bases unmatched. The CDR3 contains 14 residues. This CDR3 reads CASSLSGTEYEQYF. In DNA form, the CDR3 reads TGTGCCAGCAGCTTGAGTGGGACAGAGTACGAGCAGTACTTC.

The chain recombines TRBV11-2 with TRBJ2-2; D is uncertain. Germline V gene lookup returns CDR1 SGHAT and CDR2 FQNNGV. The CDR3 has 12 amino acids. Deletions cut 1 base from V and 7 bases from J, with 4 bases between. The CDR3, as DNA: TGTGCCAGCAGCTTAGTCTTCGGGGAGCTGTTTTTT. Its translation: CASSLVFGELFF.

The V call is TRBV6-1, the J call TRBJ1-2, with D possibly being TRBD1 (6 bases). The germline gives CDR1 MNHNS, CDR2 SASEGT. The germline V and J ends were trimmed by 7 bases and 5 bases, with 17 bases remaining between them. There are 14 residues in the CDR3. CDR3 nucleotides: TGTGCCAGCACCCAAGGGGGGGAACAGTATGGCTACACCTTC. Translated, it gives CASTQGGEQYGYTF.

The chain carries TRBV29-1 and TRBJ2-2; possible D gene TRBD1, 6 bases. CDR1 is SQVTM, CDR2 ANQGSEA, per germline. The CDR3 has 17 residues. Trimming left V 2 bases short and J 4 bases short, with 20 bases between. CDR3 sequence reads: CSVEIWVGGASTGELFF. CDR3 sequence (DNA): TGCAGCGTTGAAATTTGGGTTGGGGGCGCGAGCACCGGGGAGCTGTTTTTT.

The chain recombines TRBV6-5 with TRBJ2-7, with D maybe TRBD1 (6 bases). In germline, CDR1 is MNHEY, CDR2 SVGAGI. V gave up 6 bases and J gave up 0 bases, with 12 bases separating them. The CDR3 spans 14 residues. The CDR3 protein is CASSRDIVSYEQYF. The CDR3 DNA is TGTGCCAGCAGCCGGGACATCGTCTCCTACGAGCAGTACTTC.

The chain carries TRBV27 and TRBJ1-1; 8 positions match TRBD1. CDR1 and CDR2 (germline): MNHEY, SMNVEV (reference sequence). V shed 4 bases, J shed 4 bases, and the junction held 2 bases outside the gene matches. The CDR3 has 13 residues. CDR3 amino acids: CASSYTGGTEAFF. Here the CDR3 DNA reads TGTGCCAGCAGTTACACAGGGGGCACTGAAGCTTTCTTT.

Written as DNA, the CDR3 is TGTGCCAGCGGCAGGGATGGTAACACTGAAGCTTTCTTT. Protein product: CASGRDGNTEAFF. The chain employs TRBV25-1 and TRBJ1-1; D is possibly TRBD1 (5 bases). Germline CDR1 MGHDK, CDR2 SYGVNS. This CDR3 spans 13 amino acids. V dropped 8 bases and J dropped 2 bases, with 12 bases sitting between them.

The chain recombines TRBV27 with TRBJ1-2; 12 bases match TRBD1. Germline CDR1 is MNHEY and CDR2 is SMNVEV (reference sequence). This CDR3 contains 15 residues. Trimming removed 6 bases from V and 4 bases from J; junction bases left unmatched: 6. The DNA for the CDR3 is TGTGCCAGCAGAGGGACAGGGGGCGCGAGCTATGGCTACACCTTC. It codes for CASRGTGGASYGYTF.